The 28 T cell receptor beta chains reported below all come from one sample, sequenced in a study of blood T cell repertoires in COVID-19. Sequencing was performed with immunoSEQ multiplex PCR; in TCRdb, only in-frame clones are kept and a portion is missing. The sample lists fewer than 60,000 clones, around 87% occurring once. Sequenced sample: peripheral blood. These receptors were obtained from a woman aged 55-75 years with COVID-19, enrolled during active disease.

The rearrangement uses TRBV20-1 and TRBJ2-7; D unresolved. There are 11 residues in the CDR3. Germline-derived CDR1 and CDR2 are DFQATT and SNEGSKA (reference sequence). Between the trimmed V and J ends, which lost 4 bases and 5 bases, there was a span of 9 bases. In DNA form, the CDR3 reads TGCAGTGCTACAGGCCTCGACGAGCAGTACTTC. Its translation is CSATGLDEQYF.

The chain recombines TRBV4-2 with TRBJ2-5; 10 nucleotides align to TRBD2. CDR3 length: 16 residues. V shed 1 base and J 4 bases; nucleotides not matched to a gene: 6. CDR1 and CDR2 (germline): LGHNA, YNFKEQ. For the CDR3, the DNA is TGTGCCAGCAGCCAAGTGGGGCTAGCGGGAGTAGAGACCCAGTACTTC. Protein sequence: CASSQVGLAGVETQYF.

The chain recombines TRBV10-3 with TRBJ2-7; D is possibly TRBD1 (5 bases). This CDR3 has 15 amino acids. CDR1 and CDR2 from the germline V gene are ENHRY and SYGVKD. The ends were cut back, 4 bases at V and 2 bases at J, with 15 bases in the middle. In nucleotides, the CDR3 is TGTGCCATCAGTGTCGACAGTCCTGATACCTACGAGCAGTACTTC. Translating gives CAISVDSPDTYEQYF.

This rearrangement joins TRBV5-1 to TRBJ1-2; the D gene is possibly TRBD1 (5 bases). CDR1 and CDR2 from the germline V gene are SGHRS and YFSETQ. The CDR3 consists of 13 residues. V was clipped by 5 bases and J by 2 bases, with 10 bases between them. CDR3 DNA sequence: TGCGCCAGCAGGACGGGGGTGAACTATGGCTACACCTTC. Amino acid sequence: CASRTGVNYGYTF.

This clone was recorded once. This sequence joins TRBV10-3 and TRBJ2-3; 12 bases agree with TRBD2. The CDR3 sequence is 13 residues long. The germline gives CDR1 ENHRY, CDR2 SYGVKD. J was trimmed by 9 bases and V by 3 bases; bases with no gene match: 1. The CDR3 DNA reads TGTGCCATCAGTGATACTAGCGGGAGGACGCAGTATTTT. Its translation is CAISDTSGRTQYF.

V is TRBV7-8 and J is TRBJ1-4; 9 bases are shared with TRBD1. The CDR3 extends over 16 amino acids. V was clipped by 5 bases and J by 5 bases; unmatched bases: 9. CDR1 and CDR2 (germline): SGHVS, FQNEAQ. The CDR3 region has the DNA TGTGCCAGCAGCCTTCAAACGGGACAGGGAAATGAAAAACTGTTTTTT. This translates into CASSLQTGQGNEKLFF.

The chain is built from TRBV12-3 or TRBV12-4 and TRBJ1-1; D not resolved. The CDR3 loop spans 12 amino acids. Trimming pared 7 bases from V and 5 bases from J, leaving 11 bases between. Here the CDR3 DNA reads TGTGCCAGCACCAATAGAGTTACTGAAGCTTTCTTT. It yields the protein CASTNRVTEAFF.

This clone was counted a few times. Here the CDR3 DNA reads TGTGCCTGGAGTGACACCTACGAGCAGTACTTC. Translated: CAWSDTYEQYF. The rearrangement links TRBV30 to TRBJ2-7; D not resolved. CDR3 size: 11 residues. Germline values: CDR1 GTSNPN, CDR2 SVGIG (reference sequence). V gave up 1 base and J gave up 2 bases, with 3 bases separating them.

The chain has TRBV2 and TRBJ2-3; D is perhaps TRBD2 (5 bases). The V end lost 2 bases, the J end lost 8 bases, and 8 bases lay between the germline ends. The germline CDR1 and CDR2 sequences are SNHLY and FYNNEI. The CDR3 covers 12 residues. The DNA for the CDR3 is TGTGCCAGCAGTGAACTCCGGGGTACGCAGTATTTT. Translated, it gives CASSELRGTQYF.

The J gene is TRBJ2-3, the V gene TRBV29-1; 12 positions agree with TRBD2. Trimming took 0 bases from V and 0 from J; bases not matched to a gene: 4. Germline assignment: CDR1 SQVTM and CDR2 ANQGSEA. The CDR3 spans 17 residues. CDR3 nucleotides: TGCAGCGTTGAAGATCCCCTAGCGGGAGGGAGCACAGATACGCAGTATTTT. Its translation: CSVEDPLAGGSTDTQYF.

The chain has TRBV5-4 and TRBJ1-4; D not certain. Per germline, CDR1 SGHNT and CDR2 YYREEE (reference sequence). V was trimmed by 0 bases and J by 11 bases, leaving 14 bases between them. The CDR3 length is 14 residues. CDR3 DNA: TGTGCCAGCAGCTTGGATTTCGGTCCGAAGAAACTGTTTTTT. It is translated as CASSLDFGPKKLFF. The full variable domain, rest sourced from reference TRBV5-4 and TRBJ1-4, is ETGVTQSPTHLIKTRGQQVTLRCSSQSGHNTVSWYQQALGQGPQFIFQYYREEENGRGNFPPRFSGLQFPNYSSELNVNALELDDSALYLCASSLDFGPKKLFFGSGTQLSVL.

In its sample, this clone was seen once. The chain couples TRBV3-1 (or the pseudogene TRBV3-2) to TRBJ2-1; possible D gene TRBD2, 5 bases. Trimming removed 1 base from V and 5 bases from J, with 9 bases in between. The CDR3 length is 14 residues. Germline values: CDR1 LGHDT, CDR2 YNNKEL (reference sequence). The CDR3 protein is CASSQGEINNEQFF. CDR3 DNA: TGTGCCAGCAGCCAAGGGGAGATTAACAATGAGCAGTTCTTC.

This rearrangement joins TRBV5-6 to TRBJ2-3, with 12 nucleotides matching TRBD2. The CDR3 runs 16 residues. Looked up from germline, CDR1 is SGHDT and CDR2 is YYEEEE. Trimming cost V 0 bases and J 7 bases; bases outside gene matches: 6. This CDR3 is CASSLETSGSAYTQYF. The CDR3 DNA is TGTGCCAGCAGCTTGGAGACTAGCGGGAGTGCCTATACGCAGTATTTT.

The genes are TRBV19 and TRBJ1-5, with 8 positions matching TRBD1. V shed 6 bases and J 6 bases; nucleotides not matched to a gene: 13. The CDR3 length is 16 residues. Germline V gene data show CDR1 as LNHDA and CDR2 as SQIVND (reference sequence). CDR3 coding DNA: TGTGCCAGTAGGGAGAGTCGTGGCAGGGGGCTTCAGCCCCAGCATTTT. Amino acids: CASRESRGRGLQPQHF.

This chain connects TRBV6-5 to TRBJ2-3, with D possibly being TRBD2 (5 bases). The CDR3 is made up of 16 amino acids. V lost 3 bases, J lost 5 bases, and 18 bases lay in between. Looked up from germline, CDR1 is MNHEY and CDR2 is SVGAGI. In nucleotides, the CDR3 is TGTGCCAGCAGTTATCGTGGAAGCGGCATAGAAGATACGCAGTATTTT. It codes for CASSYRGSGIEDTQYF.

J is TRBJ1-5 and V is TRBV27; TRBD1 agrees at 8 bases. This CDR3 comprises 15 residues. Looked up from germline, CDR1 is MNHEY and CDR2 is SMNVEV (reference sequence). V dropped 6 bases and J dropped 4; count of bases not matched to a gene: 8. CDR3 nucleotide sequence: TGTGCCAGCAGGTCAGGGGGCGCGGGAAATCAGCCCCAGCATTTT. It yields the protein CASRSGGAGNQPQHF.

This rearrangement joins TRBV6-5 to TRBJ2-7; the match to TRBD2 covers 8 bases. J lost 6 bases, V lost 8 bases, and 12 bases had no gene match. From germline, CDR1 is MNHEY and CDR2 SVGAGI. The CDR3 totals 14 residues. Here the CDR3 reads CASLGLARGGEQYF. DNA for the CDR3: TGTGCCAGCCTTGGACTAGCCCGGGGGGGCGAGCAGTACTTC.

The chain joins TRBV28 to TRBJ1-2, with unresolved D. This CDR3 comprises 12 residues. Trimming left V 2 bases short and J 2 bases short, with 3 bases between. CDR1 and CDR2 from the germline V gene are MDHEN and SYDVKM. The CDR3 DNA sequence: TGTGCCAGCAGTTTAATAAACTATGGCTACACCTTC. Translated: CASSLINYGYTF.

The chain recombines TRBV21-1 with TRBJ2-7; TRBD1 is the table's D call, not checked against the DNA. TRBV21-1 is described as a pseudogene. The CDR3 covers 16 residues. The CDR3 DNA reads TGTGCCAGCAGCAAAGAGACGACATCCGACGCCTACGAGCAGTACTTC. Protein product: CASSKETTSDAYEQYF.

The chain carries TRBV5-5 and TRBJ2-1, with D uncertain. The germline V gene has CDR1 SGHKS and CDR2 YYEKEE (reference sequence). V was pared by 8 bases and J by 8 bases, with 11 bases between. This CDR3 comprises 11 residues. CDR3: CASLEQHEQFF. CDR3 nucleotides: TGTGCCAGTCTGGAGCAGCATGAGCAGTTCTTC. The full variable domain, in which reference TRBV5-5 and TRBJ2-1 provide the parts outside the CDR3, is DAGVTQSPTHLIKTRGQQVTLRCSPISGHKSVSWYQQVLGQGPQFIFQYYEKEERGRGNFPDRFSARQFPNYSSELNVNALLLGDSALYLCASLEQHEQFFGPGTRLTVL.

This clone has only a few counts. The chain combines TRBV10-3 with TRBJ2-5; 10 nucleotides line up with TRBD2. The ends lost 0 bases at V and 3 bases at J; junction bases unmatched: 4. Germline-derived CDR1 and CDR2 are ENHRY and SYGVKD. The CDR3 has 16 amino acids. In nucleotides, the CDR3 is TGTGCCATCAGTGAGTCGGTAGCGGGAGGAGAAGAGACCCAGTACTTC. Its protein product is CAISESVAGGEETQYF.

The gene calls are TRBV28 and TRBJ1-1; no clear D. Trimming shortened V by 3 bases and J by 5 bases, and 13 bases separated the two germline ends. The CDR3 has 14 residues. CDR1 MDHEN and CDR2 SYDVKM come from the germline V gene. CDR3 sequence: CASSFPDARTEAFF. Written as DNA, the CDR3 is TGTGCCAGCAGTTTTCCAGATGCGCGGACTGAAGCTTTCTTT.

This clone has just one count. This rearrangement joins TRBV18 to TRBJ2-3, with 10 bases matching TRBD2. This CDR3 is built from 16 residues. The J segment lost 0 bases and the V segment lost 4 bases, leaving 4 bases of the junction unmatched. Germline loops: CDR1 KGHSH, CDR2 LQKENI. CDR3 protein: CASSLLTSGSTDTQYF. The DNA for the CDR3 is TGTGCCAGCTCACTCTTGACTAGCGGGAGCACAGATACGCAGTATTTT.

CDR3 amino acids: CASSILDSSRLETQYF. Here the CDR3 DNA reads TGTGCCAGCAGCATCCTGGACTCTTCAAGGTTGGAGACCCAGTACTTC. This chain links TRBV2 with TRBJ2-5; D might be TRBD2 (5 bases). The V end was cut by 6 bases, the J end by 5 bases, with 22 bases between. CDR3 length equals 16 residues. Germline V gene lookup returns CDR1 SNHLY and CDR2 FYNNEI.

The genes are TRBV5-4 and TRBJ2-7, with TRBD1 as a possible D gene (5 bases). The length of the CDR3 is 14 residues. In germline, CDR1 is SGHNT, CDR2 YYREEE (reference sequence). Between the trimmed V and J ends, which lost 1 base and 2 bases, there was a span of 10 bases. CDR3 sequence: CASSLNQGAYEQYF. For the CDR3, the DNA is TGTGCCAGCAGCTTGAACCAGGGCGCCTACGAGCAGTACTTC. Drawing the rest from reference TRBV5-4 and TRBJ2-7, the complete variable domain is ETGVTQSPTHLIKTRGQQVTLRCSSQSGHNTVSWYQQALGQGPQFIFQYYREEENGRGNFPPRFSGLQFPNYSSELNVNALELDDSALYLCASSLNQGAYEQYFGPGTRLTVT.

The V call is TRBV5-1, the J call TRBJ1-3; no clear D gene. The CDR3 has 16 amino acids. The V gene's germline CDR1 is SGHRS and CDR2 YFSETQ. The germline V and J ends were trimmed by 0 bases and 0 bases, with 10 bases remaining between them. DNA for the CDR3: TGCGCCAGCAGCTTGGGGTATGCGGGCTCTGGAAACACCATATATTTT. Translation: CASSLGYAGSGNTIYF.

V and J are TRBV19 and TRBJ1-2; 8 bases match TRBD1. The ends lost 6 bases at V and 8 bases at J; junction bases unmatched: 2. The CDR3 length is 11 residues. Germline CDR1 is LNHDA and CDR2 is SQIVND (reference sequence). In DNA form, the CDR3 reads TGTGCCAGTAGAGGACAGGGCGGCTACACCTTC. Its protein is CASRGQGGYTF. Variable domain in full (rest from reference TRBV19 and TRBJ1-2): DGGITQSPKYLFRKEGQNVTLSCEQNLNHDAMYWYRQDPGQGLRLIYYSQIVNDFQKGDIAEGYSVSREKKESFPLTVTSAQKNPTAFYLCASRGQGGYTFGSGTRLTVV.

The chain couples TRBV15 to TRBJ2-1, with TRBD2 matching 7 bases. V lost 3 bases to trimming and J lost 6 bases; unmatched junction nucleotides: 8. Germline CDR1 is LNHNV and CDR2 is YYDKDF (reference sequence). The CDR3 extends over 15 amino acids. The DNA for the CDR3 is TGTGCCACCAGCAGGGACCGACTAGCTTCCAATGAGCAGTTCTTC. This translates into CATSRDRLASNEQFF.